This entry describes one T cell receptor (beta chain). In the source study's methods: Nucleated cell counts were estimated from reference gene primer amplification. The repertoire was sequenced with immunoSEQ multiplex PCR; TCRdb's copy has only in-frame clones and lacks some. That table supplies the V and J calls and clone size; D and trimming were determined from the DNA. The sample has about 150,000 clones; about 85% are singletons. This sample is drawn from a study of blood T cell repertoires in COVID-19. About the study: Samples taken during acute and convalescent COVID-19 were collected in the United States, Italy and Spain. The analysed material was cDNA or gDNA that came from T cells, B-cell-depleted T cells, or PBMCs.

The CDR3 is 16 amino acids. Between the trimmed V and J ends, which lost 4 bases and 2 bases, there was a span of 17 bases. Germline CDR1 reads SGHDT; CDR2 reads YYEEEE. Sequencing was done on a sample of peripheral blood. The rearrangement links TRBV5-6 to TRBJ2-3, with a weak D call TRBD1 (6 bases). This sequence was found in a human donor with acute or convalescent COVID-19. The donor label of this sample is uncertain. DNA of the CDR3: TGTGCCAGCAGCCGGAGAGAGACAGGTCTCACAGATACGCAGTATTTT. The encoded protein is CASSRRETGLTDTQYF.